The present T cell receptor (beta chain) was sequenced within a study of metastatic and nonmetastatic thyroid tumors. Whole-study findings and limits: Benign nodules were reported to have significantly lower TCR beta diversity than malignant thyroid tumors, in blood and tumor.

Points on this clone: Its matching antigen is unknown.

This CDR3 comprises 16 residues. The V gene's germline CDR1 is SGHRS and CDR2 YFSETQ. V lost 0 bases to trimming and J lost 1 base, with 13 bases between them. Authors' analysis steps: Across clinicopathological groups, CDR3 differences served as the basis for building a distant-metastasis classifier for papillary thyroid cancer. TCRdb re-called clones via MiXCR from the PCR reads. The authors' filters were not applied to this entry. The data hold about 39,000 clones, with 15% to 20% observed a single time. None of the patients had undergone any treatment ahead of thyroid surgery. Sequencing was performed on tumor tissue. V is TRBV5-1 and J is TRBJ1-2; maybe TRBD1 (5 bases). This receptor was identified in a female donor with papillary thyroid cancer or a benign thyroid nodule (not recorded which). Some clones in this sample may be carry-over from other donors' samples. The CDR3 reads CASSLVPVGGNYGYTF. DNA for the CDR3: TGCGCCAGCAGCTTGGTACCCGTGGGGGGTAACTATGGCTACACCTTC.